Below are 7 T cell receptor beta chains sequenced from a single sample in a study of blood T cell repertoires in COVID-19. Sequencing used immunoSEQ multiplex PCR; TCRdb keeps in-frame clones, though not all of them. The repertoire holds about 120,000 clones, with approximately 90% as singletons. The sequencing sample was made of peripheral blood. The receptors here all came from a human donor in a cohort sampled during active COVID-19.

The chain couples TRBV4-1 to TRBJ2-5; tentative D call: TRBD2 (5 bases). Germline loops: CDR1 MGHRA, CDR2 YSYEKL. Trimming shortened V by 1 base and J by 2 bases, and 14 bases separated the two germline ends. CDR3 size: 16 residues. The CDR3 loop is CASSQAKGETQETQYF. In DNA form, the CDR3 reads TGCGCCAGCAGCCAAGCTAAGGGAGAGACACAAGAGACCCAGTACTTC.

The V call is TRBV4-1, the J call TRBJ2-1, with 14 bases fitting TRBD2. The CDR3 is made up of 18 amino acids. Germline values: CDR1 MGHRA, CDR2 YSYEKL. V was clipped by 4 bases and J by 2 bases; unmatched bases: 7. The chain's CDR3 is CASSRSGTSGGPYNEQFF. The CDR3 nucleotides read TGCGCCAGCAGCCGCTCAGGGACTAGCGGGGGACCCTACAATGAGCAGTTCTTC.

This rearrangement joins TRBV6-5 to TRBJ2-2; D may be TRBD2 (6 bases). Germline CDR1 reads MNHEY; CDR2 reads SVGAGI. V was trimmed by 2 bases and J by 5 bases, leaving 9 bases between them. This CDR3 spans 14 amino acids. This chain's CDR3 is CASSYTGGTGELFF. CDR3 coding DNA: TGTGCCAGCAGTTACACTGGGGGGACCGGGGAGCTGTTTTTT.

The chain combines TRBV2 with TRBJ2-7; D not resolved. CDR1 SNHLY and CDR2 FYNNEI come from the germline V gene. This CDR3 comprises 15 residues. V lost 0 bases to trimming and J lost 2 bases, with 11 bases between them. This CDR3 reads CASSEASGNPYEQYF. CDR3 DNA sequence: TGTGCCAGCAGTGAAGCGTCAGGAAACCCCTACGAGCAGTACTTC.

The chain joins TRBV24-1 to TRBJ1-5; D is undetermined. This CDR3 contains 14 residues. The V gene's germline CDR1 is KGHDR and CDR2 SFDVKD. V was pared by 4 bases and J by 9 bases, with 15 bases between. The CDR3 nucleotides are TGTGCCACCAGTGAGGATGGGAGGGATCTGCCCCAGCATTTT. Protein sequence: CATSEDGRDLPQHF.

The chain carries TRBV10-1 and TRBJ1-2; D is unresolved. This CDR3 region has 13 residues. V lost 2 bases and J 0 bases, leaving 4 bases between the germline ends. Germline V CDR1 and CDR2: WNHNN, SYGVQD (reference sequence). The CDR3 nucleotides are TGCGCCAGCAGTGAGGAGGCTAACTATGGCTACACCTTC. It codes for CASSEEANYGYTF.

V gene TRBV18 combines with J gene TRBJ1-5; the match to TRBD1 covers 11 bases. Germline assignment: CDR1 KGHSH and CDR2 LQKENI. J was trimmed by 7 bases and V by 6 bases; bases with no gene match: 8. The CDR3 length is 15 residues. The CDR3 bases are TGTGCCAGCTCGGCGGGGACAGGGGGATTCCAGCCCCAGCATTTT. Translated, it gives CASSAGTGGFQPQHF.